This TCR beta chain was sequenced for a study of T cell responses to AZD1222 COVID-19 vaccine. Study information: Analysis merged second doses at about 4 or about 12 weeks. General study results and limits: Baseline serology detected seropositivity in only six AZD1222 recipients. Spike-wide coverage was observed for vaccine-associated CD4 TCRs, with dominant responses at 160-218 and 743-854. Clonal diversity was possibly underestimated, and the donors were mostly white British, with more females.

On this clone itself: Its antigen remains unidentified.

Generated by immunoSEQ multiplex PCR, the TCRdb table keeps only in-frame clones and is missing some. The sample lists approximately 120,000 clones; 88% were seen once. The sequence derives from an adult in good health. The sequencing used peripheral blood, collected on day 0 of AZD1222 vaccination.

CDR3 sequence reads: CASSRTSGGQETQYF. For the CDR3, the DNA is TGTGCCAGCAGTCGGACTAGCGGGGGTCAGGAGACCCAGTACTTC. This chain links TRBV27 with TRBJ2-5; the match to TRBD2 covers 13 bases. The CDR3 has 15 residues. Germline lookup yields CDR1 MNHEY and CDR2 SMNVEV (reference sequence). J was trimmed by 5 bases and V by 5 bases; bases with no gene match: 5.